Listed here are 11 T cell receptor beta chains from one sample, sequenced in a study of T cell responses to AZD1222 COVID-19 vaccine. Method: immunoSEQ multiplex PCR; TCRdb's copy keeps in-frame clones and lacks some. The sample lists about 120,000 clones; 85% to 95% were seen once. Sequencing was performed on peripheral blood, taken 28 days after the second AZD1222 dose. The receptors shown here come from an adult who received the AZD1222 COVID-19 vaccine.

The chain couples TRBV30 to TRBJ2-1; D is unclear. The CDR3 spans 14 residues. V was clipped by 4 bases and J by 0 bases, with 10 bases between them. Germline V gives CDR1 GTSNPN, CDR2 SVGIG (reference sequence). CDR3: CAWILGSSYNEQFF. CDR3 bases: TGTGCCTGGATATTAGGTAGCTCCTACAATGAGCAGTTCTTC.

V is TRBV28 and J is TRBJ1-5; 7 positions agree with TRBD1. Germline V gene sequence: CDR1 MDHEN, CDR2 SYDVKM. Germline trimming cut 4 bases from V and 3 bases from J; bases unmatched to any gene: 3. The CDR3 length is 14 residues. The CDR3 reads CASSSTGTNQPQHF. CDR3 coding DNA: TGTGCCAGCAGTTCGACAGGGACCAATCAGCCCCAGCATTTT.

This clone is a singleton in its sample. V usage is TRBV27 and J usage is TRBJ2-5; 8 nucleotides align to TRBD1. J gave up 5 bases and V 8 bases, and 13 bases lay outside the gene matches. This CDR3 is 15 amino acids long. CDR1 and CDR2 (germline): MNHEY, SMNVEV (reference sequence). CDR3 nucleotide sequence: TGTGCCAGCGGGCCAGGGGGCGCAGTCCGGGAGACCCAGTACTTC. Protein: CASGPGGAVRETQYF.

This clone has only one observation. J is TRBJ1-1 and V is TRBV28, with 10 bases aligning to TRBD1. With V trimmed by 6 bases and J by 3 bases, 4 bases remained unmatched. Germline V gene sequence: CDR1 MDHEN, CDR2 SYDVKM. The CDR3 loop spans 14 amino acids. As DNA, the CDR3 is TGTGCCAGCAGCCCAGGACAGGGGGACACTGAAGCTTTCTTT. The encoded protein is CASSPGQGDTEAFF.

For this clone: Different DNA sequences within this sample yield the same CDR3. The chain carries TRBV10-3 and TRBJ1-1; maybe TRBD1 (5 bases). Trimming removed 4 bases at V and 0 bases at J, with 6 bases between. Germline V gene lookup returns CDR1 ENHRY and CDR2 SYGVKD. There are 13 residues in the CDR3. The CDR3 DNA sequence: TGTGCCATCAGTGGGGGGTTGAACACTGAAGCTTTCTTT. Protein sequence: CAISGGLNTEAFF.

This chain connects TRBV6-2 or TRBV6-3 to TRBJ2-5, with D uncertain. Germline V gene sequence: CDR1 MNHEY, CDR2 SVGEGT. V was clipped by 1 base and J by 0 bases, with 12 bases between them. This CDR3 has 16 amino acids. The CDR3 spells CASSYLWGGYQETQYF. CDR3 bases: TGTGCCAGCAGTTACTTGTGGGGTGGGTACCAAGAGACCCAGTACTTC.

The chain is built from TRBV10-3 and TRBJ2-7; D perhaps matches TRBD2 (6 bases). The CDR3 is made up of 15 amino acids. The V and J ends lost 8 bases and 2 bases respectively, with 19 bases between them. CDR1 ENHRY and CDR2 SYGVKD come from the germline V gene. Here the CDR3 DNA reads TGTGCCATCTCGAACAGCCCTAGCGTACCCTACGAGCAGTACTTC. It yields the protein CAISNSPSVPYEQYF.

The chain combines TRBV7-9 with TRBJ1-1, with 7 bases that match TRBD1. The CDR3 has 14 residues. The J segment lost 4 bases and the V segment lost 4 bases, leaving 6 bases of the junction unmatched. Germline loops: CDR1 SEHNR, CDR2 FQNEAQ (reference sequence). CDR3 amino acids: CASSWGAGGTEAFF. In DNA, the CDR3 is TGTGCCAGCAGCTGGGGGGCAGGGGGCACTGAAGCTTTCTTT.

This clone has more than one count but fewer than ten. The chain is built from TRBV29-1 and TRBJ1-1; 11 bases map to TRBD1. Germline V CDR1 and CDR2: SQVTM, ANQGSEA. The V gene end was trimmed by 6 bases and the J gene end by 5 bases; junction bases not matched to a gene: 8. CDR3 length: 14 residues. Written as DNA, the CDR3 is TGCAGCGTGCTGGACAGGGGGCAAAAAACTGAAGCTTTCTTT. Encoded protein: CSVLDRGQKTEAFF.

V and J are TRBV11-2 and TRBJ2-2; D may be TRBD1 (5 bases). Trimming removed 0 bases at V and 8 bases at J, with 16 bases between. The CDR3 runs 16 residues. Per germline, CDR1 SGHAT and CDR2 FQNNGV. The CDR3 loop is CASSLDRRAYSGELFF. The CDR3 coding sequence is TGTGCCAGCAGCTTAGATCGCAGGGCTTACTCTGGGGAGCTGTTTTTT.

The chain is built from TRBV6-1 and TRBJ2-3; TRBD2 agrees at 8 bases. This CDR3 contains 17 residues. The germline gives CDR1 MNHNS, CDR2 SASEGT. V was pared by 4 bases and J by 7 bases, with 16 bases of the junction left unmatched. CDR3 in amino acids: CASSAPGGAQRPHTQYF. DNA for the CDR3: TGTGCCAGCAGTGCCCCCGGGGGGGCCCAACGCCCGCATACGCAGTATTTT.